The text below deals with one T cell receptor beta chain. The sample belongs to a study of PD-1 blockade in classical Hodgkin lymphoma. Between the trimmed V and J ends, which lost 7 bases and 10 bases, there was a span of 17 bases. Germline assignment: CDR1 MNHNS and CDR2 SASEGT. CDR3 length: 13 residues. Only in-frame clones appear in the TCRdb table, and some are missing; sequencing was by immunoSEQ multiplex PCR. The sample lists 25,000 to 30,000 clones, roughly nine tenths occurring once. The time point is: newly diagnosed, previously untreated cHL patient sample. With magnetic negative selection, CD4+ T cells were purified from PBMCs that had been thawed.

The clonotype originates from a human donor with classical Hodgkin lymphoma. The source material was CD4+ T cells from blood. The chain carries TRBV6-1 and TRBJ2-1; the D is unclear. CDR3 DNA sequence: TGTGCCAGCACTCTGGTCTCTGTAGGAGAGCAGTTCTTC. Residues: CASTLVSVGEQFF.